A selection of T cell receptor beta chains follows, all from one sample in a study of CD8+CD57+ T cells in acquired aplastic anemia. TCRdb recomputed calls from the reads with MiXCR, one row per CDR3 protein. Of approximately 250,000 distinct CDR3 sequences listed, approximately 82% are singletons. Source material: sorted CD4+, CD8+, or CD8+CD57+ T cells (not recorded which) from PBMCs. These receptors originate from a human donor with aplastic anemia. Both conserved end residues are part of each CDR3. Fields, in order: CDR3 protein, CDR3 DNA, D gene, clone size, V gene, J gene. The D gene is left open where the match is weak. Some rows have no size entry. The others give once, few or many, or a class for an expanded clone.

CATSVRLAGYEQYF,TGTGCCACCAGCGTTCGACTAGCGGGGTACGAGCAGTACTTC,TRBD2,NA,TRBV15,TRBJ2-7
CASSVGRLRDNEQFF,TGTGCCAGCAGCGTGGGACGGCTTAGGGACAATGAGCAGTTCTTC,NA,NA,TRBV9,TRBJ2-1
CASSLTGVAGKNEQFF,TGTGCCAGCAGCTTGACAGGGGTAGCGGGAAAAAATGAGCAGTTCTTC,NA,NA,TRBV5-4,TRBJ2-1
CASSQGLNSYEQYF,TGTGCCAGCAGCCAGGGACTAAACTCCTACGAGCAGTACTTC,TRBD2,NA,TRBV5-6,TRBJ2-7
CASSIFRDRDNYGYTF,TGTGCCAGTAGTATCTTCCGGGACAGGGATAACTATGGCTACACCTTC,TRBD1,NA,TRBV19,TRBJ1-2
CASSFDRDGKTQYF,TGTGCCAGCAGCTTTGATCGAGACGGGAAAACGCAGTATTTT,NA,NA,TRBV7-8,TRBJ2-3
CSARPPRDRYEQYF,TGCAGTGCTCGCCCCCCCCGGGACCGATACGAGCAGTACTTC,NA,NA,TRBV20-1,TRBJ2-7
CAASRGSAMETQYF,TGTGCTGCTAGCAGAGGCAGCGCGATGGAGACCCAGTACTTC,NA,NA,TRBV15,TRBJ2-5
CASSFLGPDTMRSF,TGTGCCAGCAGCTTCCTGGGACCAGACACAATGAGGAGTTTT,NA,once,TRBV7-2,TRBJ2-3
CATSIGPEGTTQYF,TGTGCCACCAGCATTGGTCCAGAGGGAACGACCCAGTACTTC,NA,NA,TRBV7-8,TRBJ2-5
CAKIGAGGPDTQYF,TGTGCCAAGATCGGAGCGGGAGGTCCCGATACGCAGTATTTT,TRBD2,NA,TRBV13,TRBJ2-3
CASSLQGSGSNQPQHF,TGTGCCAGCAGTCTACAGGGTAGCGGTAGCAATCAGCCCCAGCATTTT,NA,once,TRBV12-3/TRBV12-4,TRBJ1-5
CSASSWGRKTNYGYTF,TGCAGTGCCAGTAGTTGGGGACGCAAGACAAACTATGGCTACACCTTC,NA,NA,TRBV20-1,TRBJ1-2
CASSDTGSLSTEAFF,TGTGCCAGCAGCGATACAGGGTCTTTAAGCACTGAAGCTTTCTTT,NA,NA,TRBV6-2/TRBV6-3,TRBJ1-1
CASSLYIGISGYTF,TGTGCCAGCAGCCTATATATCGGCATTAGTGGCTACACCTTT,NA,NA,TRBV7-2,TRBJ1-1
CSAESSSGGNTEAFF,TGCAGTGCCGAGAGTTCTAGCGGGGGGAACACTGAAGCTTTCTTT,NA,NA,TRBV20-1,TRBJ1-1
CASSLGGGAEDGYYF,TGTGCCAGCAGCTTGGGGGGGGGCGCCGAAGATGGGTACTATTTT,NA,NA,TRBV7-2,TRBJ2-3
CARSLWGSRNNEQFF,TGTGCCCGCAGTTTATGGGGGTCCCGAAACAATGAGCAGTTCTTC,NA,NA,TRBV7-2,TRBJ2-1
CASSLVAGGYNSPLHF,TGTGCCAGCAGCTTGGTAGCGGGCGGCTATAATTCACCCCTCCACTTT,NA,NA,TRBV5-4,TRBJ1-6
CASSLGLETHTCAFF,TGTGCCAGCAGCTTAGGGCTAGAAACGCACACTTGTGCTTTCTTT,NA,NA,TRBV9,TRBJ1-1
CATWTGRLTGKLFF,TGTGCCACCTGGACAGGGCGGCTTACCGGGAAGCTGTTTTTT,TRBD1,NA,TRBV10-3,TRBJ2-2
CATSRERGPDAQYF,TGTGCCACCAGCAGAGAGAGAGGTCCCGATGCGCAGTATTTT,NA,NA,TRBV15,TRBJ2-3
CASSVMGKHSEYF,TGTGCCAGCAGCGTCATGGGCAAACATTCCGAGTATTTT,NA,NA,TRBV9,TRBJ2-3
CASSLALAGNTQYF,TGTGCCAGCAGCTTAGCTCTAGCAGGGAACACGCAGTATTTT,NA,NA,TRBV7-9,TRBJ2-3
CASSLVTGPTYNEQFF,TGTGCCAGCAGCTTAGTTACGGGGCCAACCTACAATGAGCAGTTCTTC,NA,NA,TRBV7-8,TRBJ2-1
CASASAGSYGANVLTF,TGTGCTAGTGCCTCAGCGGGTAGCTACGGGGCCAACGTCCTGACTTTC,NA,NA,TRBV12-5,TRBJ2-6
CASRADRSSYNSPLHF,TGCGCCAGCAGGGCCGACAGGAGCTCCTATAATTCACCCCTCCACTTT,NA,NA,TRBV10-1,TRBJ1-6
CASREGTGEDYEQYF,TGTGCCAGCAGGGAGGGTACAGGGGAGGACTACGAGCAGTACTTC,NA,NA,TRBV5-5,TRBJ2-7
CASSLDLRESTEAFF,TGTGCCAGCAGCTTAGATCTTAGAGAGAGCACTGAAGCTTTCTTT,NA,NA,TRBV7-9,TRBJ1-1
CASSVGSGAQYFQFF,TGTGCCAGCAGCGTAGGGTCAGGTGCGCAGTATTTTCAGTTCTTC,NA,NA,TRBV9,TRBJ2-1
CASSLTGGAQSGYF,TGTGCCAGCAGCTTGACAGGGGGCGCTCAGTCTGGCTATTTT,TRBD1,NA,TRBV7-2,TRBJ1-5
CASSPGTGDHTDTTF,TGTGCCAGCAGCCCCGGGACAGGGGATCACACAGATACGACCTTC,TRBD1,NA,TRBV7-9,TRBJ1-2
CASSVYGGNTGELFF,TGTGCCAGCAGCGTATACGGCGGTAACACCGGGGAGCTGTTTTTT,NA,NA,TRBV9,TRBJ2-2
CAGSSARETQYF,TGTGCCGGCAGCTCGGCTAGGGAGACCCAGTACTTC,NA,NA,TRBV13,TRBJ2-5
CASRGGGNGQDEQFF,TGTGCCAGCAGGGGGGGCGGAAACGGTCAGGATGAGCAGTTCTTC,NA,few,TRBV6-5,TRBJ2-1
CASRQGSEPQHF,TGTGCCAGCAGACAGGGTAGTGAGCCCCAGCATTTT,NA,medium-sized,TRBV12-3/TRBV12-4,TRBJ1-5
CASSFGTDTQYFCF,NA,NA,NA,TRBV7-8,TRBJ2-3
CASSWGQGSIYCNTF,NA,NA,NA,TRBV9,TRBJ1-2
CASSSDRLLSPLRYTF,TGTGCCAGCAGCTCGGACAGGTTACTTTCACCCCTCCGCTACACCTTC,TRBD1,NA,TRBV7-6,TRBJ1-2
CASSEGQAGGEQYF,TGTGCCAGCAGTGAAGGACAGGCCGGAGGCGAGCAGTACTTC,NA,once,TRBV2,TRBJ2-7
CASSAGQTDTQYF,TGTGCCAGTAGTGCGGGACAGACAGATACGCAGTATTTT,NA,NA,TRBV19,TRBJ2-3
CASSRGASGGSDTFF,TGTGCCAGCAGCCGTGGGGCTAGCGGGGGGTCGGATACGTTCTTC,TRBD2,NA,TRBV7-9,TRBJ2-1
CASSPGPNHYSHNF,TGTGCCAGCAGCCCGGGACCTAACCACTATAGCCACAACTTC,NA,once,TRBV7-9,TRBJ1-2
CASSGAAGTQYF,TGTGCCAGCAGCGGCGCTGCGGGAACTCAGTACTTC,NA,NA,TRBV7-3,TRBJ2-4
CASSGAGGAGTDNF,TGTGCCAGCAGCGGGGCGGGAGGTGCTGGTACGGACAATTTT,TRBD2,NA,TRBV7-9,TRBJ2-3
CASSLERGDRYQETQYF,TGTGCCAGCAGTTTGGAGAGGGGAGACAGGTACCAAGAGACCCAGTACTTC,NA,once,TRBV5-8,TRBJ2-5
CASSLDLTGGGQPQHF,TGTGCCAGCAGCTTAGATCTGACAGGGGGGGGTCAGCCCCAGCATTTT,TRBD1,NA,TRBV11-3,TRBJ1-5
CASSPQGRGNQPQHF,TGTGCCAGTAGTCCCCAGGGGAGAGGCAATCAGCCCCAGCATTTT,NA,NA,TRBV19,TRBJ1-5
CASSARSLAEYNEYF,TGTGCCAGCAGCGCGCGATCACTAGCGGAGTACAATGAGTACTTC,TRBD2,NA,TRBV7-8,TRBJ2-7
CAGSLGRDRVDSPLHF,TGTGCCGGCAGCTTAGGCCGGGACAGGGTTGATTCACCTCTCCACTTT,TRBD1,NA,TRBV7-2,TRBJ1-6
CASSPQGASGETQYF,TGTGCCAGCAGCCCACAGGGAGCCTCGGGAGAGACCCAGTACTTC,NA,NA,TRBV7-8,TRBJ2-5
CASSQVLNQPQHF,TGTGCCAGCAGTCAAGTTCTCAATCAGCCCCAGCATTTT,NA,NA,TRBV6-5,TRBJ1-5
CASVGRADAGELFF,TGCGCCAGCGTTGGAAGGGCTGATGCCGGGGAGCTGTTTTTT,NA,NA,TRBV10-2,TRBJ2-2
CSALAGGVDTQYF,TGCAGTGCGCTAGCGGGGGGAGTGGATACGCAGTATTTT,TRBD2,few,TRBV29-1,TRBJ2-3
CASSDSKGASEQYF,TGTGCCAGCAGCGATAGTAAGGGGGCGAGCGAGCAGTACTTC,TRBD1,NA,TRBV7-3,TRBJ2-7